The following is a T cell receptor (beta chain) sequence with its context. In the authors' workflow: Using reference gene primer amplification, nucleated cell counts were estimated. The repertoire was sequenced with immunoSEQ multiplex PCR; TCRdb's copy has only in-frame clones and lacks some. That table supplies the V and J calls and clone size; D and trimming were determined from the DNA. Of approximately 31,000 clones in the sample, 88% were seen once. This sample is part of a study of blood T cell repertoires in COVID-19. About the study: Some COVID-19 samples were acute and others convalescent; all came from the United States, Italy and Spain. In each case, the material was cDNA or gDNA derived from T cells, B-cell-depleted T cells, or PBMCs.

The sequencing input was peripheral blood. The TCR comes from a human donor with active COVID-19. The donor label of this sample is uncertain.

For the CDR3, the DNA is TGTGCCACCAGTGATTCTGCCGGGGACTACAATGAGCAGTTCTTC. Encoded protein: CATSDSAGDYNEQFF. The chain uses TRBV24-1 and TRBJ2-1; tentative D call: TRBD2 (5 bases). Germline CDR1 and CDR2: KGHDR and SFDVKD. V lost 2 bases, J lost 3 bases, and 10 bases lay in between. There are 15 residues in the CDR3.